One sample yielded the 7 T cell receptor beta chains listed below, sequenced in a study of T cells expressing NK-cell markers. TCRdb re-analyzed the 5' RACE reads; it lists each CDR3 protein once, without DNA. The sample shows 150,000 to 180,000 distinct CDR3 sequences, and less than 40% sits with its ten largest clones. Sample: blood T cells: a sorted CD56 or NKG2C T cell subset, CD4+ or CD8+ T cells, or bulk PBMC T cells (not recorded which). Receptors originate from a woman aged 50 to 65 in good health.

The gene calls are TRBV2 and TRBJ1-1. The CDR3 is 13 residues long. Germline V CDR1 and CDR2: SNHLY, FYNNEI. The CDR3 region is CASIFGGNTEAFF.

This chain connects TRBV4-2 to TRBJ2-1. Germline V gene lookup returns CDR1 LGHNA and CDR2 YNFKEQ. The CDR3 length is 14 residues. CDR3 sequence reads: CASSQEGFRDEQFF.

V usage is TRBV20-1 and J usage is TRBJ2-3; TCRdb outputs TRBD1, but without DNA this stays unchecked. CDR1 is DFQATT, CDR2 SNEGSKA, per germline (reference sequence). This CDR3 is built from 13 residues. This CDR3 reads CSALDRGPDTQYF.

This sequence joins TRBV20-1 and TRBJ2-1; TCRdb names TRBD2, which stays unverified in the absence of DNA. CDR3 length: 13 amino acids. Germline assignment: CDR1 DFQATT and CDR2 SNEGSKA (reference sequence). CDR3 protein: CSARPGLSNEQFF.

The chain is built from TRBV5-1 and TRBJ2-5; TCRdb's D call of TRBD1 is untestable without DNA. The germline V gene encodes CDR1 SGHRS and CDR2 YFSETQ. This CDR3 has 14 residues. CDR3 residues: CASSLADWGETQYF.

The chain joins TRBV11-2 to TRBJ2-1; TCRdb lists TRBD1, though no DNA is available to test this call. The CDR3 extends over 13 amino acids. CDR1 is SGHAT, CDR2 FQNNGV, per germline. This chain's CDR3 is CASNPPPGDEQFF.

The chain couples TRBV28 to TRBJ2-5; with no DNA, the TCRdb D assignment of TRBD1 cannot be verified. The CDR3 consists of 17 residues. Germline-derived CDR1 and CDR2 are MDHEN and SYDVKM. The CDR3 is CASSLGGRGRVRETQYF.